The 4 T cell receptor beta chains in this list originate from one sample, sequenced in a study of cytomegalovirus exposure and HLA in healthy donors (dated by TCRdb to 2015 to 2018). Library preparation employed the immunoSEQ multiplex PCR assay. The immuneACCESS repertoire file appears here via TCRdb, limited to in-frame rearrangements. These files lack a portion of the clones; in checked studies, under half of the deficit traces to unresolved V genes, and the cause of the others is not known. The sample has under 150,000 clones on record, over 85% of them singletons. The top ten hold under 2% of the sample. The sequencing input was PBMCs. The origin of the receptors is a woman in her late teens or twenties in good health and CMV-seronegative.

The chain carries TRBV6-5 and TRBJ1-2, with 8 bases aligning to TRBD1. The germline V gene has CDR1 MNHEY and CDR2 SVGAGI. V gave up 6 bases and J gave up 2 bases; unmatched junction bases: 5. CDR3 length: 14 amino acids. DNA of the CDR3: TGTGCCAGCAGACGGACAGGGCCAAACTATGGCTACACCTTC. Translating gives CASRRTGPNYGYTF.

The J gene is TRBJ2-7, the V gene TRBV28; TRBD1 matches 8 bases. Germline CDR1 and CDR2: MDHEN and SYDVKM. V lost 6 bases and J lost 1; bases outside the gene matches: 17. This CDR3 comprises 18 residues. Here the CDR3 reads CASRPLRTTGVFSYEQYF. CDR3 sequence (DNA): TGTGCCAGCAGGCCGCTACGGACGACAGGGGTATTTTCCTACGAGCAGTACTTC. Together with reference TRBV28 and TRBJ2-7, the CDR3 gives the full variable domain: DVKVTQSSRYLVKRTGEKVFLECVQDMDHENMFWYRQDPGLGLRLIYFSYDVKMKEKGDIPEGYSVSREKKERFSLILESASTNQTSMYLCASRPLRTTGVFSYEQYFGPGTRLTVT.

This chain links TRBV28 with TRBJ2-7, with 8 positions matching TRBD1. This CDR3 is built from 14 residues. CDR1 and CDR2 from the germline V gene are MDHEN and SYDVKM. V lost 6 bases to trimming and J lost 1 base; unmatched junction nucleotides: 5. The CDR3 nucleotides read TGTGCCAGCAGGACAGGACAGGGATCCTACGAGCAGTACTTC. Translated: CASRTGQGSYEQYF.

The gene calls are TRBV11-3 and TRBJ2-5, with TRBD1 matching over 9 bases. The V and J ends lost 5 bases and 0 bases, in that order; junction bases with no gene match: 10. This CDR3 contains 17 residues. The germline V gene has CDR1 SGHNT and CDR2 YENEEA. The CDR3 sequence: CASSPNTRQGDQETQYF. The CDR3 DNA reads TGTGCCAGCAGCCCAAATACTCGACAGGGGGACCAAGAGACCCAGTACTTC.